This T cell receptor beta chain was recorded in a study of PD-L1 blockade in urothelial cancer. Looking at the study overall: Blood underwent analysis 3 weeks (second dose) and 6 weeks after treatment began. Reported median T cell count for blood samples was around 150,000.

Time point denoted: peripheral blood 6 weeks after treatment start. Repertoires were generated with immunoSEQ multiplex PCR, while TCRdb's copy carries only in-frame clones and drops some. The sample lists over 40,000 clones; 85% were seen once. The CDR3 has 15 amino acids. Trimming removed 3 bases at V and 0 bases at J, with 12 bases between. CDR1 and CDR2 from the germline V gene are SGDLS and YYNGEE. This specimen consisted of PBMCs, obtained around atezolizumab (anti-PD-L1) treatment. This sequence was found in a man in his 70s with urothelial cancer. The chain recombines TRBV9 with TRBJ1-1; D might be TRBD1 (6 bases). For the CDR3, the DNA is TGTGCCAGCAGCGATAGGACAGAATTGAACACTGAAGCTTTCTTT. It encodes CASSDRTELNTEAFF.